This is a list of T cell receptor beta chains from one sample in a study of T cell repertoires in cytomegalovirus infection. One entry per CDR3 protein results from TCRdb running MiXCR on the reads. The sample lists fewer than 200,000 distinct CDR3 sequences; approximately 9.6% were seen once. The sample consisted of PBMCs. The receptors originated from a human donor in good health (CMV status not recorded). Some clones in this sample may be carry-over from other donors' samples. The CDR3 runs from the conserved cysteine through the conserved F or W. D genes are given only for firm matches. Sizes are listed as once, few, many, or a class for an expanded clone.

TRBJ1-3 | TRBV7-2 | - | many | TGTGCCAGCAGCCACCGATCCAACACCATATATTTT | CASSHRSNTIYF
TRBJ1-3 | TRBV12-3/TRBV12-4 | TRBD1 | many | TGTGCCAGCAGTTCTACAGGGGGTTCTGGAAACACCATATATTTT | CASSSTGGSGNTIYF
TRBJ2-7 | TRBV9 | - | few | TGTGCCAGCAGCGTAGGACCCTCAGCCACTTCCTACGAGCAGTACTTC | CASSVGPSATSYEQYF
TRBJ2-3 | TRBV27 | - | few | TGTGCCAGCAGTTTTTTTTCAGGGGCAGGCACAGATACGCAGTATTTT | CASSFFSGAGTDTQYF
TRBJ2-5 | TRBV7-2 | TRBD2 | many | TGTGCCAGCAGCTCTACTAGCGGATACCAAGAGACCCAGTACTTC | CASSSTSGYQETQYF
TRBJ1-5 | TRBV9 | - | few | TGTGCCAGCGCCACAGGTCTCAATCAGCCCCAGCATTTT | CASATGLNQPQHF
TRBJ1-3 | TRBV7-2 | - | many | TGTGCCAGCAGCCCAAAGAGGACCGACTCTGGAAACACCATATATTTT | CASSPKRTDSGNTIYF
TRBJ2-2 | TRBV7-8 | - | many | TGTGCCAGCAGCTTTTCCAGGGCCGGGGAGCTGTTTTTT | CASSFSRAGELFF
TRBJ2-2 | TRBV7-8 | - | many | TGTGCCAGCAGCTTAGACTATCACTACCGGGAGCTGTTTTTT | CASSLDYHYRELFF
TRBJ2-2 | TRBV11-3 | - | many | TGTGCCAGCAGCTTCGGAGCATACACCGGGGAGCTGTTTTTT | CASSFGAYTGELFF
TRBJ2-3 | TRBV6-2/TRBV6-3 | - | many | TGTGCCAGCAGGATGAGCGGGCCAGGCACAGATACGCAGTATTTT | CASRMSGPGTDTQYF